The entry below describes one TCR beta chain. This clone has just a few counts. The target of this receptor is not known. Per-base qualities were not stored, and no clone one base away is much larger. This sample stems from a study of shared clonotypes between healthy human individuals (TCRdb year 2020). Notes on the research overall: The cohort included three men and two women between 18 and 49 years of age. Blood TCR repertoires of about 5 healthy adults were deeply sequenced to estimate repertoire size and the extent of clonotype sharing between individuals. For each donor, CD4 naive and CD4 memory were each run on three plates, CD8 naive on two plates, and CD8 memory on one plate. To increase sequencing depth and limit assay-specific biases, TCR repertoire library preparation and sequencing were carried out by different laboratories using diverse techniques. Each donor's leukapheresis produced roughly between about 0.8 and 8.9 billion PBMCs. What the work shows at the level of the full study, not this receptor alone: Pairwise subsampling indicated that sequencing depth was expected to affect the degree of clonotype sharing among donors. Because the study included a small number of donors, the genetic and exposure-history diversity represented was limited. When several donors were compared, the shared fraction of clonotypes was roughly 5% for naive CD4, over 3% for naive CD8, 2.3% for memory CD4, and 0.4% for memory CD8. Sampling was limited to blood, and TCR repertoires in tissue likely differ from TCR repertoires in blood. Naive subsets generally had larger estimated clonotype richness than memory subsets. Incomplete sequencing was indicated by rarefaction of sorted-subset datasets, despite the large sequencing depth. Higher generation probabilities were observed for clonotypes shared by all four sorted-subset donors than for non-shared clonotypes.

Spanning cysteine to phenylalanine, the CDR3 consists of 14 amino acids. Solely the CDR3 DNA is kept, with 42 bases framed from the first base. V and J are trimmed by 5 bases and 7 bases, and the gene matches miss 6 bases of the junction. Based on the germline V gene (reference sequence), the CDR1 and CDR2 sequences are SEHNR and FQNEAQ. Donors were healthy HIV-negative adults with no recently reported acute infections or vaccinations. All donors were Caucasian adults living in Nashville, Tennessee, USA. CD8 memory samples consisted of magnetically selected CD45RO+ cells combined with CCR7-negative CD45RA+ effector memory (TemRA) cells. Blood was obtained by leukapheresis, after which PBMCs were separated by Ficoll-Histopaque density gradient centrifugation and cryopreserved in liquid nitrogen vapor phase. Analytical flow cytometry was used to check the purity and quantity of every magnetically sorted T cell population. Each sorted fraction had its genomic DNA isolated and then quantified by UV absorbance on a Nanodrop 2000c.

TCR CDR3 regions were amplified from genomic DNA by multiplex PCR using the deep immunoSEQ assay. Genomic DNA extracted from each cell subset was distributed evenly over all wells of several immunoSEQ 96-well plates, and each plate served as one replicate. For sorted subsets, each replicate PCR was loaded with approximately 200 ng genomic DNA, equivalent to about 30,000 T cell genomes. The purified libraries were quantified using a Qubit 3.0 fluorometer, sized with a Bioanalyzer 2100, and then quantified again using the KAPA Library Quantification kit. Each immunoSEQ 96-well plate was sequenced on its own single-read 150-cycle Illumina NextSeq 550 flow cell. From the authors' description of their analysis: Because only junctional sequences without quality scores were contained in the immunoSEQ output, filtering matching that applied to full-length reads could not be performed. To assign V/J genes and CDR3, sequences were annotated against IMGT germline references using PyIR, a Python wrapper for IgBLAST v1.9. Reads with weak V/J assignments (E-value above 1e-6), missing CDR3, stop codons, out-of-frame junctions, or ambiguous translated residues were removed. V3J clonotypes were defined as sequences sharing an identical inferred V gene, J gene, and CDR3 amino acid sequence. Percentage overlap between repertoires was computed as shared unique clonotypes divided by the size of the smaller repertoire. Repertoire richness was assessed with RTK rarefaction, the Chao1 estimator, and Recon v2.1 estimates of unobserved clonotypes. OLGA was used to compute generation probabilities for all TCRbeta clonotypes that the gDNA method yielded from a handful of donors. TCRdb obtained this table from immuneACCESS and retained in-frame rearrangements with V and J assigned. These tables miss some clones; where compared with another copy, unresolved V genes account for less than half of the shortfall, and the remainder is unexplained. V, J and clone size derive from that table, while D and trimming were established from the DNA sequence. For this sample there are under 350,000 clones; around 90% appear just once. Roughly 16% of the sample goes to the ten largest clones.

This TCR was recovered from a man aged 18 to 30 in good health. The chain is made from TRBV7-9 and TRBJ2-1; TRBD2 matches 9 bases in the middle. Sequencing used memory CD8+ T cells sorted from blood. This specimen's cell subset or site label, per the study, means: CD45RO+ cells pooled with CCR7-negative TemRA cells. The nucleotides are TGTGCCAGCAGCCTAGGGACTAGCAGGAATGAGCAGTTCTTC. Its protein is CASSLGTSRNEQFF.